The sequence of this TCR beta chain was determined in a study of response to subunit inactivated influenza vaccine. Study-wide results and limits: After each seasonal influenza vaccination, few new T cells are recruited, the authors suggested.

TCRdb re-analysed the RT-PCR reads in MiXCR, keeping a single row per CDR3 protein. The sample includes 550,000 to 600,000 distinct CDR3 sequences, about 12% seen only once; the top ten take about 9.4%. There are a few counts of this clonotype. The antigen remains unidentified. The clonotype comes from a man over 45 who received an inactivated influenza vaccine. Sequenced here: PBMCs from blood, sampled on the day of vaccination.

The CDR3 loop reads CASSLEGTGPFLSADTQYF. The CDR3 bases are TGTGCCAGCAGCTTAGAAGGGACGGGACCTTTCCTTAGCGCAGATACGCAGTATTTT. This chain connects TRBV11-2 to TRBJ2-3; either TRBD1 or TRBD2 may supply D (5 bases each). This CDR3 is built from 19 residues. Trimming removed 0 bases at V and 4 bases at J, with 23 bases between. Germline CDR1 is SGHAT and CDR2 is FQNNGV.